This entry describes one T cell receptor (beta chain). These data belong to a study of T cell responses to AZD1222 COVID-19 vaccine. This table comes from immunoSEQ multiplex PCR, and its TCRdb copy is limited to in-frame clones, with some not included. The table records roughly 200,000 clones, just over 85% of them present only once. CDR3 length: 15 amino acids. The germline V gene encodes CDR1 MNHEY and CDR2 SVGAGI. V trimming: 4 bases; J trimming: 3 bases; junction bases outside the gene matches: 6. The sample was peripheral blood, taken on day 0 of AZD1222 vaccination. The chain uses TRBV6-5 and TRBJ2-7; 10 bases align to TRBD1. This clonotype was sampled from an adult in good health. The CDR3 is CASSFARDRGYEQYF. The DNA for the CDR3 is TGTGCCAGCAGTTTCGCCCGGGACAGGGGCTACGAGCAGTACTTC.